What follows is one T cell receptor (beta chain) and its context. Its antigen is undetermined. The data belong to a study of CD8+CD57+ T cells in acquired aplastic anemia. Overall study context: DNA from sorted CD4+ and CD8+ cells averaged approximately 2.9 ug. CD4+ cells from healthy donors averaged about 10.8 million reads.

Notes on the study in general: There were approximately 27 CD8+ CDR3 sequences that occurred in both patients and controls. CD8+ Simpson's diversity showed no significant patient-control difference.

TCR beta VDJ and CDR3 profiling used genomic DNA as template. TCRdb itself ran the reads through MiXCR, one entry per CDR3 protein. The sample lists about 130,000 distinct CDR3 sequences, around 48% occurring once. The TCR comes from a human donor in good health, serving as a control. The sample was sorted CD4+, CD8+, or CD8+CD57+ T cells (not recorded which) from PBMCs.

Written as DNA, the CDR3 is TGTGCCAGCAGTGAGAGTCTCGGCAATAACTATGGCTACACCTTC. This encodes CASSESLGNNYGYTF. The chain recombines TRBV2 with TRBJ1-2; D uncertain. The V gene's germline CDR1 is SNHLY and CDR2 FYNNEI. The CDR3 is 15 residues long. V was pared by 3 bases and J by 1 base, with 12 bases between.